This passage covers 23 T cell receptor beta chains from one sample sequenced in a study of vaccination effects on CD4 cells after COVID-19. Within the ViraFEST assay, antigen-specific CD4+ T cells underwent expansion with viral peptide pools prior to sequencing. With 10 days of culture completed, CD4+ T cells were isolated. Sequencing used immunoSEQ multiplex PCR; TCRdb keeps in-frame clones, though not all of them. Of about 61,000 clones listed, roughly 76% were seen once; the top ten hold under 3%. Antigens for these TCRs are unknown. The sequencing here drew on CD4+ T cells from PBMCs cultured with HCoV-229E spike peptides, taken before COVID-19 vaccination. These receptors all stem from a human donor who received a COVID-19 vaccine.

V and J are TRBV2 and TRBJ2-1; 8 bases are a match to TRBD2. The trim removed 6 bases at V and 6 bases at J, leaving 13 bases unmatched. The CDR3 is 16 amino acids. Germline CDR1 reads SNHLY; CDR2 reads FYNNEI. The CDR3: CASRGMIAGLGNEQFF. The CDR3 nucleotides are TGTGCCAGCAGGGGGATGATAGCGGGGCTCGGCAATGAGCAGTTCTTC.

This chain connects TRBV6-6 to TRBJ1-5, with a tentative D call TRBD1 (5 bases). V was clipped by 6 bases and J by 0 bases, with 15 bases between them. The CDR3 runs 16 residues. CDR1 and CDR2 from the germline V gene are MNHNY and SVGAGI (reference sequence). The CDR3 spells CASSWGGPSSNQPQHF. Here the CDR3 DNA reads TGTGCCAGCAGCTGGGGGGGACCTAGTAGCAATCAGCCCCAGCATTTT.

The rearrangement joins TRBV2 to TRBJ2-3; D unclear. Germline-derived CDR1 and CDR2 are SNHLY and FYNNEI. V shed 4 bases and J shed 0 bases, with 11 bases lying between them. The CDR3 loop spans 15 amino acids. The DNA of the CDR3 is TGTGCCAGCAGTGGGCAGGCAGGTAGCACAGATACGCAGTATTTT. Protein product: CASSGQAGSTDTQYF. The variable domain in full, completed from reference TRBV2 and TRBJ2-3, reads EPEVTQTPSHQVTQMGQEVILRCVPISNHLYFYWYRQILGQKVEFLVSFYNNEISEKSEIFDDQFSVERPDGSNFTLKIRSTKLEDSAMYFCASSGQAGSTDTQYFGPGTRLTVL.

A word on this clone: Other DNA sequences from this sample encode an identical CDR3 as well. This chain links TRBV28 with TRBJ1-5, with D uncertain. The germline CDR1 and CDR2 sequences are MDHEN and SYDVKM. Trimming shortened V by 7 bases and J by 2 bases, and 9 bases separated the two germline ends. The CDR3 consists of 13 residues. The CDR3 loop is CASTPQGNQPQHF. In nucleotides, the CDR3 is TGTGCCAGCACCCCCCAGGGCAATCAGCCCCAGCATTTT.

The rearrangement uses TRBV19 and TRBJ1-1; 7 positions agree with TRBD1. V shed 2 bases and J 8 bases; nucleotides not matched to a gene: 11. This CDR3 spans 15 amino acids. CDR1 LNHDA and CDR2 SQIVND come from the germline V gene (reference sequence). The CDR3 DNA follows: TGTGCCAGTAGTATAAGGGCCCGACAGGGATCAGAAGCTTTCTTT. It specifies CASSIRARQGSEAFF. Full variable domain (rest looked up from reference TRBV19 and TRBJ1-1): DGGITQSPKYLFRKEGQNVTLSCEQNLNHDAMYWYRQDPGQGLRLIYYSQIVNDFQKGDIAEGYSVSREKKESFPLTVTSAQKNPTAFYLCASSIRARQGSEAFFGQGTRLTVV.

The V and J genes are TRBV5-1 and TRBJ2-2; D is perhaps TRBD2 (5 bases). V lost 2 bases, J lost 4 bases, and 12 bases lay in between. Germline V lookup: CDR1 SGHRS, CDR2 YFSETQ. This CDR3 is built from 15 residues. The CDR3 here is CASSFSGIGTGELFF. CDR3 coding DNA: TGCGCCAGCAGCTTCTCGGGGATCGGCACCGGGGAGCTGTTTTTT.

This sequence joins TRBV20-1 and TRBJ2-6, with no clear D. The V gene lost 6 bases and the J gene lost 0 bases, with 6 bases spanning the gap. The CDR3 runs 13 residues. Germline V gene sequence: CDR1 DFQATT, CDR2 SNEGSKA (reference sequence). The CDR3 bases are TGCAGTGCCAGTACCTCTGGGGCCAACGTCCTGACTTTC. It codes for CSASTSGANVLTF.

The chain is built from TRBV19 and TRBJ2-4, with 8 bases fitting TRBD2. This CDR3 is 14 amino acids long. V was pared by 3 bases and J by 7 bases, with 5 bases of the junction left unmatched. The germline gives CDR1 LNHDA, CDR2 SQIVND (reference sequence). The DNA of the CDR3 is TGTGCCAGTAGTATCCAGACTAGCGCGAACATTCAGTACTTC. Protein sequence: CASSIQTSANIQYF.

This chain connects TRBV28 to TRBJ2-7; the D is unclear. CDR1 and CDR2 from the germline V gene are MDHEN and SYDVKM. This CDR3 is 12 amino acids long. V was trimmed by 6 bases and J by 0 bases, leaving 6 bases between them. The CDR3 is CASSQSSYEQYV. In nucleotides, the CDR3 is TGTGCCAGCAGCCAAAGCTCCTACGAGCAGTACGTC.

The chain recombines TRBV11-1 with TRBJ2-3; D gene ambiguous. Per germline, CDR1 SGHAT and CDR2 FQDESV (reference sequence). Trimming shortened V by 1 base and J by 2 bases, and 7 bases separated the two germline ends. The CDR3 runs 14 residues. CDR3 amino acids: CASSLGANTDTQYF. The CDR3 DNA follows: TGTGCCAGCAGCTTAGGCGCCAACACAGATACGCAGTATTTT.

The gene calls are TRBV2 and TRBJ2-1, with D possibly matching TRBD1 (6 bases). The CDR3 has 12 residues. Germline V CDR1 and CDR2: SNHLY, FYNNEI. V lost 5 bases and J 8 bases, leaving 10 bases between the germline ends. CDR3 residues: CASSTQGYEQFF. In DNA, the CDR3 is TGTGCCAGCAGTACACAGGGATATGAGCAGTTCTTC.

This chain uses TRBV12-5 with TRBJ1-5; TRBD1 aligns across 10 bases. With 0 bases clipped from V and 0 bases from J, the junction kept 14 bases outside the gene matches. The CDR3 sequence is 21 residues long. CDR1 is LGHNT, CDR2 FRNRAP, per germline. CDR3 bases: TGTGCTAGTGGTTTGGTACTCGTGGGACAGGGGAGGGAATATAGCAATCAGCCCCAGCATTTT. The encoded protein is CASGLVLVGQGREYSNQPQHF.

This rearrangement joins TRBV5-1 to TRBJ1-4, with D maybe TRBD1 (5 bases). Germline values: CDR1 SGHRS, CDR2 YFSETQ. This CDR3 has 14 amino acids. Trimming removed 0 bases at V and 3 bases at J, with 6 bases between. In nucleotides, the CDR3 is TGCGCCAGCAGCTTGGGACAGTCTAATGAAAAACTGTTTTTT. Translated, it gives CASSLGQSNEKLFF.

The rearrangement links TRBV18 to TRBJ1-2; D might be TRBD1 (5 bases). Deletions cut 3 bases from V and 3 bases from J, with 8 bases between. From germline, CDR1 is KGHSH and CDR2 LQKENI. There are 13 residues in the CDR3. CDR3 protein: CASSPGVDYGYTF. CDR3 bases: TGTGCCAGCTCACCGGGGGTAGACTATGGCTACACCTTC.

The rearrangement links TRBV5-1 to TRBJ1-2; TRBD1 aligns across 8 bases. The CDR3 is 14 residues long. The J segment lost 2 bases and the V segment lost 0 bases, leaving 0 bases of the junction unmatched. CDR1 SGHRS and CDR2 YFSETQ come from the germline V gene. The CDR3 sequence: CASSLGTGNYGYTF. CDR3 DNA: TGCGCCAGCAGCTTGGGGACAGGGAACTATGGCTACACCTTC. Full variable domain (rest looked up from reference TRBV5-1 and TRBJ1-2): KAGVTQTPRYLIKTRGQQVTLSCSPISGHRSVSWYQQTPGQGLQFLFEYFSETQRNKGNFPGRFSGRQFSNSRSEMNVSTLELGDSALYLCASSLGTGNYGYTFGSGTRLTVV.

In its sample, this clone was seen a few times. The rearrangement uses TRBV6-2 or TRBV6-3 and TRBJ2-7; tentative D call: TRBD2 (5 bases). V was clipped by 6 bases and J by 2 bases, with 8 bases between them. CDR1 is MNHEY, CDR2 SVGEGT, per germline. The CDR3 has 12 residues. CDR3 DNA: TGTGCCAGCAGCCAACTAGCCTACGAGCAGTACGTC. Amino acid sequence: CASSQLAYEQYV.

This chain uses TRBV10-1 with TRBJ2-1; the D is unclear. Germline V gene sequence: CDR1 WNHNN, CDR2 SYGVQD (reference sequence). V lost 0 bases and J lost 2, with 2 bases in between. The CDR3 totals 13 residues. This CDR3 is CASSESTYNEQFF. The CDR3 DNA sequence: TGCGCCAGCAGTGAGTCAACCTACAATGAGCAGTTCTTC.

J is TRBJ1-4 and V is TRBV14; 8 nucleotides match TRBD1. There are 14 residues in the CDR3. V gave up 4 bases and J gave up 11 bases; unmatched junction bases: 9. In germline, CDR1 is SGHDN, CDR2 FVKESK. DNA for the CDR3: TGTGCCAGCAGCCCCCTGAGCGGACAGGGTAAACTGTTTTTT. This translates into CASSPLSGQGKLFF.

This chain links TRBV19 with TRBJ2-7, with D uncertain. V gave up 6 bases and J gave up 0 bases, with 15 bases separating them. There are 15 residues in the CDR3. Germline-derived CDR1 and CDR2 are LNHDA and SQIVND (reference sequence). CDR3 sequence (DNA): TGTGCCAGTAGACTTCCCCCTCTCGACTCCTACGAGCAGTACGTC. Translation: CASRLPPLDSYEQYV.

This rearrangement joins TRBV15 to TRBJ1-6; TRBD1 matches at 10 bases. With V trimmed by 2 bases and J by 10 bases, 8 bases remained unmatched. The CDR3 extends over 16 amino acids. Germline loops: CDR1 LNHNV, CDR2 YYDKDF (reference sequence). This CDR3 reads CATSRKTPGQGSPLHF. CDR3 in DNA: TGTGCCACCAGCAGAAAAACACCGGGACAGGGGTCACCCCTCCACTTT.

The chain's CDR3 is CASSLGLTSTYEQYV. The CDR3 nucleotides are TGTGCCAGCAGCTTGGGGCTGACCAGCACCTACGAGCAGTACGTC. V usage is TRBV5-5 and J usage is TRBJ2-7; D gene unclear. V was clipped by 0 bases and J by 2 bases, with 12 bases between them. The germline gives CDR1 SGHKS, CDR2 YYEKEE (reference sequence). This CDR3 has 15 amino acids.

The chain combines TRBV5-6 with TRBJ2-5; D is possibly TRBD2 (7 bases). The V end was cut by 1 base, the J end by 4 bases, with 20 bases between. This CDR3 is 17 amino acids long. The V gene's germline CDR1 is SGHDT and CDR2 YYEEEE. In DNA, the CDR3 is TGTGCCAGCAGCTTGTTGCGGGGGCCCGTAGTTCGAGAGACCCAGTACTTC. Translating it yields CASSLLRGPVVRETQYF.

This clone was counted between two and nine times. The gene calls are TRBV5-6 and TRBJ1-3; weak D call: TRBD1 (6 bases). Germline lookup yields CDR1 SGHDT and CDR2 YYEEEE. Trimming pared 4 bases from V and 4 bases from J, leaving 18 bases between. The CDR3 covers 16 residues. This CDR3 reads CASSLLGQGRGNTIYF. In nucleotides, the CDR3 is TGTGCCAGCAGCCTGTTGGGACAAGGTCGGGGAAACACCATATATTTT.